Presented here are 13 T cell receptor beta chains from one specimen sequenced in a study of cytomegalovirus exposure and HLA in healthy donors. The method was immunoSEQ multiplex PCR; TCRdb's version includes in-frame clones alone and lacks a portion of them. The data show about 260,000 clones, about nine tenths seen once. The sample comprised PBMCs. These receptors were collected from a woman younger than 45 in good health and CMV-seronegative.

In this sample, this clone turned up once. This rearrangement joins TRBV5-6 to TRBJ1-1; D is unclear. From germline, CDR1 is SGHDT and CDR2 YYEEEE. The CDR3 loop spans 14 amino acids. V was trimmed by 2 bases and J by 7 bases, leaving 15 bases between them. The DNA for the CDR3 is TGTGCCAGCAGCTTATCGGACCGCCGCCGTGAAGCTTTCTTT. Translation gives CASSLSDRRREAFF.

The CDR3 DNA reads as TGTGCCAGCAGCTTAGCTCCCGGACTAGGACCCTACGAGCAGTACTTC. Translation gives CASSLAPGLGPYEQYF. This chain links TRBV7-9 with TRBJ2-7; 7 bases match TRBD2. V shed 0 bases and J 2 bases; nucleotides not matched to a gene: 7. Germline CDR1 SEHNR, CDR2 FQNEAQ (reference sequence). The CDR3 runs 16 residues. Full variable domain (outside the CDR3, taken from reference TRBV7-9 and TRBJ2-7): DTGVSQNPRHKITKRGQNVTFRCDPISEHNRLYWYRQTLGQGPEFLTYFQNEAQLEKSRLLSDRFSAERPKGSFSTLEIQRTEQGDSAMYLCASSLAPGLGPYEQYFGPGTRLTVT.

The chain employs TRBV9 and TRBJ2-1; D call uncertain. V was clipped by 0 bases and J by 6 bases, with 10 bases between them. This CDR3 is 14 amino acids long. Looked up from germline, CDR1 is SGDLS and CDR2 is YYNGEE. This CDR3 reads CASSVESSGNEQFF. The CDR3 nucleotides read TGTGCCAGCAGCGTAGAATCTAGTGGCAATGAGCAGTTCTTC.

The chain has TRBV7-9 and TRBJ2-7, with a tentative D call TRBD1 (6 bases). The CDR3 has 16 residues. Trimming took off 3 bases at V and 2 bases at J, with 17 bases between the two ends. Germline CDR1 and CDR2: SEHNR and FQNEAQ (reference sequence). As DNA, the CDR3 is TGTGCCAGCAGCTTGACAGACCGGGACACTCCCTACGAGCAGTACTTC. Amino acids: CASSLTDRDTPYEQYF.

V is TRBV5-6 and J is TRBJ2-3; D is unresolved. This CDR3 is 15 amino acids long. Germline lookup yields CDR1 SGHDT and CDR2 YYEEEE. V shed 0 bases and J shed 2 bases, with 10 bases lying between them. This CDR3 reads CASSLAVEFTDTQYF. DNA of the CDR3: TGTGCCAGCAGCTTGGCCGTTGAGTTCACAGATACGCAGTATTTT.

The chain joins TRBV28 to TRBJ2-7, with unresolved D. Per germline, CDR1 MDHEN and CDR2 SYDVKM. This CDR3 is built from 12 residues. Trimming removed 5 bases at V and 7 bases at J, with 12 bases between. The CDR3 loop reads CASSVGRREQYF. The CDR3 nucleotides are TGTGCCAGCAGTGTCGGGCGGCGGGAGCAGTACTTC.

V is TRBV4-3 and J is TRBJ2-3; D is perhaps TRBD1 (6 bases). Trimming cost V 3 bases and J 2 bases, with 9 bases left between them. The CDR3 spans 14 residues. Germline lookup yields CDR1 LGHNA and CDR2 YSLEER. The CDR3 nucleotides are TGCGCCAGCAGCCAGGGGGCGATCACAGATACGCAGTATTTT. Protein sequence: CASSQGAITDTQYF.

The CDR3 nucleotides read TGTGCCAGCTCAGCACAGGGGACCACTGAAGCTTTCTTT. Translation gives CASSAQGTTEAFF. This rearrangement joins TRBV18 to TRBJ1-1; 7 nucleotides match TRBD1. This CDR3 comprises 13 residues. Germline CDR1 reads KGHSH; CDR2 reads LQKENI. Trimming cost V 5 bases and J 4 bases; bases outside gene matches: 4.

This rearrangement joins TRBV7-6 to TRBJ2-7; TRBD2 aligns across 8 bases. CDR3 length: 16 amino acids. Germline CDR1 SGHVS, CDR2 FNYEAQ. V shed 1 base and J 2 bases; nucleotides not matched to a gene: 7. The CDR3 DNA reads TGTGCCAGCAGCTTAGGTGCTCTAGCGGGTGCCTACGAGCAGTACTTC. Translation gives CASSLGALAGAYEQYF. Complete variable domain (other parts from reference TRBV7-6 and TRBJ2-7): GAGVSQSPRYKVTKRGQDVALRCDPISGHVSLYWYRQALGQGPEFLTYFNYEAQQDKSGLPNDRFSAERPEGSISTLTIQRTEQRDSAMYRCASSLGALAGAYEQYFGPGTRLTVT.

The CDR3 nucleotides are TGTGCCAGCAGCTTCACCGGGACAGGCCCCTACGAGCAGTACTTC. Translating it yields CASSFTGTGPYEQYF. The V call is TRBV7-2, the J call TRBJ2-7; 8 bases match TRBD1. Germline assignment: CDR1 SGHTA and CDR2 FQGNSA. Trimming removed 3 bases from V and 2 bases from J; junction bases left unmatched: 6. This CDR3 contains 15 residues.

J is TRBJ2-1 and V is TRBV6-6; no definite D call. The CDR3 runs to 14 residues. V lost 4 bases to trimming and J lost 2 bases, with 9 bases between them. Germline V gives CDR1 MNHNY, CDR2 SVGAGI (reference sequence). Here the CDR3 reads CASSSGRPYNEQFF. As DNA, the CDR3 is TGTGCCAGCAGTTCTGGACGGCCCTACAATGAGCAGTTCTTC.

The chain recombines TRBV15 with TRBJ2-7; TRBD2 matches 7 bases. Germline CDR1 is LNHNV and CDR2 is YYDKDF (reference sequence). The CDR3 has 16 amino acids. With V trimmed by 0 bases and J by 1 base, 6 bases remained unmatched. The CDR3 protein is CATSRDQSSGSYEQYF. CDR3 bases: TGTGCCACCAGCAGAGATCAGTCTAGCGGATCCTACGAGCAGTACTTC.

The chain couples TRBV7-6 to TRBJ2-1, with TRBD2 matching over 8 bases. CDR3 size: 21 residues. V shed 2 bases, J shed 0 bases, and the junction held 18 bases outside the gene matches. Looked up from germline, CDR1 is SGHVS and CDR2 is FNYEAQ. CDR3 in DNA: TGTGCCAGCAGCTTATGGGACGGAAGGGGGACTAGACGAATCTCCTACAATGAGCAGTTCTTC. Translation gives CASSLWDGRGTRRISYNEQFF.